Below, 22 T cell receptor beta chains from the same sample are listed, as sequenced in a study of blood T cell repertoires in COVID-19. Using immunoSEQ multiplex PCR, the repertoire was profiled, and TCRdb retains in-frame clones only, with some absent. The sample lists around 150,000 clones, around 89% seen once, with approximately 3% in the top ten. The sequenced sample consisted of peripheral blood. The source is a man in his sixties with acute or convalescent COVID-19.

This clone was picked up one time. This chain links TRBV6-1 with TRBJ1-3; TRBD1 matches at 7 bases. The V and J ends lost 0 bases and 2 bases, in that order; junction bases with no gene match: 4. Germline loops: CDR1 MNHNS, CDR2 SASEGT. The CDR3 spans 16 residues. CDR3 bases: TGTGCCAGCAGTGAAGCGGGGCAGGGGGCTGGAAACACCATATATTTT. Its protein is CASSEAGQGAGNTIYF.

V is TRBV5-1 and J is TRBJ2-2, with TRBD1 identical over 9 bases. Germline values: CDR1 SGHRS, CDR2 YFSETQ. This CDR3 has 14 amino acids. V was clipped by 7 bases and J by 3 bases; unmatched bases: 4. The chain's CDR3 is CASGGQGYTGELFF. The CDR3 DNA is TGCGCCAGCGGGGGACAGGGCTACACCGGGGAGCTGTTTTTT.

V usage is TRBV5-1 and J usage is TRBJ1-2; D perhaps matches TRBD1 (5 bases). From germline, CDR1 is SGHRS and CDR2 YFSETQ. This CDR3 comprises 14 residues. V was cut by 6 bases and J by 8 bases, with 20 bases left in between. CDR3 in amino acids: CASTADGGAAGYTF. The CDR3 DNA is TGCGCCAGCACCGCGGACGGTGGGGCGGCGGGCTACACCTTC.

The genes are TRBV12-5 and TRBJ1-5, with TRBD1 as a possible D gene (5 bases). V was cut by 3 bases and J by 0 bases, with 18 bases left in between. The CDR3 is 18 amino acids. Germline V gene lookup returns CDR1 LGHNT and CDR2 FRNRAP. The CDR3 region is CASGFSTATYYSNQPQHF. CDR3 in DNA: TGTGCTAGTGGTTTCTCGACAGCCACTTATTATAGCAATCAGCCCCAGCATTTT.

This chain joins TRBV6-5 and TRBJ1-1; TRBD1 matches 9 bases. V lost 10 bases, J lost 4 bases, and 4 bases stayed unmatched. The CDR3 is 12 residues long. The germline V gene has CDR1 MNHEY and CDR2 SVGAGI. This CDR3 is CATGTGSTEAFF. CDR3 coding DNA: TGTGCCACGGGGACAGGGAGCACTGAAGCTTTCTTT.

The sample holds one count of this clone. This sequence joins TRBV6-5 and TRBJ2-1, with 8 positions matching TRBD1. The J segment lost 9 bases and the V segment lost 2 bases, leaving 6 bases of the junction unmatched. The CDR3 loop spans 14 amino acids. Per the germline V gene, CDR1 is MNHEY and CDR2 is SVGAGI. The CDR3 DNA reads TGTGCCAGCAGTTACAATCGGGGGACAGGTGAGCAGTTCTTC. This gives the protein CASSYNRGTGEQFF.

In this sample, this clone turned up once. The CDR3 spells CATERGLNTEAFF. The CDR3 DNA follows: TGTGCCACTGAGCGGGGACTGAACACTGAAGCTTTCTTT. This chain connects TRBV6-5 to TRBJ1-1, with D maybe TRBD1 (5 bases). The length of the CDR3 is 13 residues. Trimming shortened V by 10 bases and J by 0 bases, and 12 bases separated the two germline ends. Germline V lookup: CDR1 MNHEY, CDR2 SVGAGI.

This chain uses TRBV5-4 with TRBJ1-2; D is unclear. Germline lookup yields CDR1 SGHNT and CDR2 YYREEE (reference sequence). The V end was cut by 0 bases, the J end by 2 bases, with 5 bases between. There are 13 residues in the CDR3. CDR3 in amino acids: CASSLGGNYGYTF. CDR3 in DNA: TGTGCCAGCAGCTTGGGAGGGAACTATGGCTACACCTTC. Full variable domain (missing parts from reference TRBV5-4 and TRBJ1-2): ETGVTQSPTHLIKTRGQQVTLRCSSQSGHNTVSWYQQALGQGPQFIFQYYREEENGRGNFPPRFSGLQFPNYSSELNVNALELDDSALYLCASSLGGNYGYTFGSGTRLTVV.

V and J are TRBV5-1 and TRBJ1-5; 7 bases match TRBD1. This CDR3 region has 15 residues. Germline V gene lookup returns CDR1 SGHRS and CDR2 YFSETQ. Unmatched junction bases numbered 5, after V lost 5 bases and J lost 0 bases. CDR3 region: CASSRTGDSNQPQHF. In DNA form, the CDR3 reads TGCGCCAGCAGTCGGACAGGAGATAGCAATCAGCCCCAGCATTTT.

The chain carries TRBV5-5 and TRBJ1-1; D gene ambiguous. The CDR3 loop spans 16 amino acids. V was clipped by 0 bases and J by 4 bases, with 16 bases between them. Germline lookup yields CDR1 SGHKS and CDR2 YYEKEE (reference sequence). The CDR3 bases are TGTGCCAGCAGCTTGGCCAGCGGACGGTGGGGCACTGAAGCTTTCTTT. Its protein product is CASSLASGRWGTEAFF. The variable domain in full, with the rest retrieved from reference TRBV5-5 and TRBJ1-1, is DAGVTQSPTHLIKTRGQQVTLRCSPISGHKSVSWYQQVLGQGPQFIFQYYEKEERGRGNFPDRFSARQFPNYSSELNVNALLLGDSALYLCASSLASGRWGTEAFFGQGTRLTVV.

This clone was detected only a few times. The chain is built from TRBV11-3 and TRBJ1-4, with D possibly matching TRBD1 (5 bases). V was shortened by 4 bases and J by 0 bases, with 12 bases between the two germline ends. CDR1 SGHNT and CDR2 YENEEA come from the germline V gene. The CDR3 consists of 16 residues. As DNA, the CDR3 is TGTGCCAGCAGCTCGCGGGACGGTGCAACTAATGAAAAACTGTTTTTT. It codes for CASSSRDGATNEKLFF. Based on the CDR3 plus reference TRBV11-3 and TRBJ1-4, the full variable domain is EAGVVQSPRYKIIEKKQPVAFWCNPISGHNTLYWYLQNLGQGPELLIRYENEEAVDDSQLPKDRFSAERLKGVDSTLKIQPAELGDSAVYLCASSSRDGATNEKLFFGSGTQLSVL.

The chain joins TRBV19 to TRBJ2-1, with 8 bases matching TRBD1. With 6 bases clipped from V and 1 base from J, the junction kept 5 bases outside the gene matches. Germline V gene sequence: CDR1 LNHDA, CDR2 SQIVND (reference sequence). The CDR3 is 15 amino acids. The CDR3 spells CASRETGVSYNEQFF. The CDR3 nucleotides read TGTGCCAGTAGGGAGACAGGGGTTTCCTACAATGAGCAGTTCTTC.

The chain combines TRBV6-1 with TRBJ1-2; D unresolved. Trimming left V 3 bases short and J 0 bases short, with 8 bases between. The CDR3 is 14 residues long. Germline V lookup: CDR1 MNHNS, CDR2 SASEGT. The CDR3 sequence: CASSDPGTNYGYTF. CDR3 coding DNA: TGTGCCAGCAGTGACCCCGGGACTAACTATGGCTACACCTTC.

The rearrangement links TRBV7-2 to TRBJ1-1, with TRBD1 matching over 7 bases. CDR3 length equals 15 residues. With 1 base clipped from V and 4 bases from J, the junction kept 6 bases outside the gene matches. Per germline, CDR1 SGHTA and CDR2 FQGNSA. DNA for the CDR3: TGTGCCAGCAGCTTAGGGAGGGGGCGGGGCACTGAAGCTTTCTTT. As protein: CASSLGRGRGTEAFF.

This clone was observed a few times. CDR3 sequence: CASSIGTGSQPQHF. As DNA, the CDR3 is TGTGCCAGTAGTATAGGTACAGGGTCCCAGCCCCAGCATTTT. The chain combines TRBV19 with TRBJ1-5; maybe TRBD1 (6 bases). The CDR3 runs 14 residues. V was cut by 1 base and J by 7 bases, with 11 bases left in between. Germline values: CDR1 LNHDA, CDR2 SQIVND (reference sequence).

The chain carries TRBV5-4 and TRBJ2-1, with TRBD1 as a possible D gene (5 bases). The V end lost 2 bases, the J end lost 9 bases, and 15 bases lay between the germline ends. In germline, CDR1 is SGHNT, CDR2 YYREEE (reference sequence). The CDR3 is 14 residues long. CDR3 nucleotide sequence: TGTGCCAGCAGCTTTGGTGTCAGGGCGATTGAGCAGTTCTTC. The encoded protein is CASSFGVRAIEQFF. Together with reference TRBV5-4 and TRBJ2-1, the CDR3 gives the full variable domain: ETGVTQSPTHLIKTRGQQVTLRCSSQSGHNTVSWYQQALGQGPQFIFQYYREEENGRGNFPPRFSGLQFPNYSSELNVNALELDDSALYLCASSFGVRAIEQFFGPGTRLTVL.

The chain uses TRBV3-1 (or the pseudogene TRBV3-2) and TRBJ2-3; 11 bases line up with TRBD2. The trim removed 0 bases at V and 6 bases at J, leaving 11 bases unmatched. The CDR3 spans 18 residues. Germline-derived CDR1 and CDR2 are LGHDT and YNNKEL (reference sequence). CDR3: CASSQENLAGGRTDTQYF. The DNA for the CDR3 is TGTGCCAGCAGCCAAGAGAATCTAGCGGGGGGCAGGACTGATACGCAGTATTTT.

The chain couples TRBV11-1 to TRBJ2-7; D ambiguous. The CDR3 covers 13 residues. Germline CDR1 SGHAT, CDR2 FQDESV (reference sequence). Trimming left V 2 bases short and J 3 bases short, with 8 bases between. The CDR3 region is CASSLSPGYEQYF. CDR3 bases: TGTGCCAGCAGCTTATCCCCGGGCTACGAGCAGTACTTC.

This clone was seen only once. The chain has TRBV18 and TRBJ1-2; D perhaps matches TRBD1 (5 bases). The CDR3 is made up of 14 amino acids. CDR1 and CDR2 (germline): KGHSH, LQKENI. The germline V and J ends were trimmed by 5 bases and 6 bases, with 16 bases remaining between them. CDR3 sequence reads: CASSYLTDSDGYTF. The CDR3 nucleotides are TGTGCCAGCTCATATTTGACAGATTCCGATGGCTACACCTTC.

The V call is TRBV2, the J call TRBJ2-7, with D perhaps TRBD1 (6 bases). This CDR3 is built from 16 residues. V was trimmed by 6 bases and J by 6 bases, leaving 24 bases between them. Germline CDR1 reads SNHLY; CDR2 reads FYNNEI. The CDR3 region is CASRRSMGAASLEQYF. The CDR3 DNA sequence: TGTGCCAGCAGGAGGTCGATGGGGGCGGCTTCCCTCGAGCAGTACTTC.

V usage is TRBV30 and J usage is TRBJ1-4, with a tentative D call TRBD1 (5 bases). Trimming left V 1 base short and J 4 bases short, with 13 bases between. Per germline, CDR1 GTSNPN and CDR2 SVGIG (reference sequence). The CDR3 length is 15 residues. For the CDR3, the DNA is TGTGCCTGGAGTGCCATGGACACGTATAATGAAAAACTGTTTTTT. This encodes CAWSAMDTYNEKLFF.

The chain uses TRBV19 and TRBJ1-5; D is ambiguous. This CDR3 is 15 amino acids long. Trimming stripped 3 bases from V and 1 base from J, with 10 bases between. The germline gives CDR1 LNHDA, CDR2 SQIVND (reference sequence). CDR3 in DNA: TGTGCCAGTAGTATGCGCGGGGAGAGCAATCAGCCCCAGCATTTT. Translation gives CASSMRGESNQPQHF. Using reference TRBV19 and TRBJ1-5 for the parts outside the CDR3, the full variable domain is DGGITQSPKYLFRKEGQNVTLSCEQNLNHDAMYWYRQDPGQGLRLIYYSQIVNDFQKGDIAEGYSVSREKKESFPLTVTSAQKNPTAFYLCASSMRGESNQPQHFGDGTRLSIL.